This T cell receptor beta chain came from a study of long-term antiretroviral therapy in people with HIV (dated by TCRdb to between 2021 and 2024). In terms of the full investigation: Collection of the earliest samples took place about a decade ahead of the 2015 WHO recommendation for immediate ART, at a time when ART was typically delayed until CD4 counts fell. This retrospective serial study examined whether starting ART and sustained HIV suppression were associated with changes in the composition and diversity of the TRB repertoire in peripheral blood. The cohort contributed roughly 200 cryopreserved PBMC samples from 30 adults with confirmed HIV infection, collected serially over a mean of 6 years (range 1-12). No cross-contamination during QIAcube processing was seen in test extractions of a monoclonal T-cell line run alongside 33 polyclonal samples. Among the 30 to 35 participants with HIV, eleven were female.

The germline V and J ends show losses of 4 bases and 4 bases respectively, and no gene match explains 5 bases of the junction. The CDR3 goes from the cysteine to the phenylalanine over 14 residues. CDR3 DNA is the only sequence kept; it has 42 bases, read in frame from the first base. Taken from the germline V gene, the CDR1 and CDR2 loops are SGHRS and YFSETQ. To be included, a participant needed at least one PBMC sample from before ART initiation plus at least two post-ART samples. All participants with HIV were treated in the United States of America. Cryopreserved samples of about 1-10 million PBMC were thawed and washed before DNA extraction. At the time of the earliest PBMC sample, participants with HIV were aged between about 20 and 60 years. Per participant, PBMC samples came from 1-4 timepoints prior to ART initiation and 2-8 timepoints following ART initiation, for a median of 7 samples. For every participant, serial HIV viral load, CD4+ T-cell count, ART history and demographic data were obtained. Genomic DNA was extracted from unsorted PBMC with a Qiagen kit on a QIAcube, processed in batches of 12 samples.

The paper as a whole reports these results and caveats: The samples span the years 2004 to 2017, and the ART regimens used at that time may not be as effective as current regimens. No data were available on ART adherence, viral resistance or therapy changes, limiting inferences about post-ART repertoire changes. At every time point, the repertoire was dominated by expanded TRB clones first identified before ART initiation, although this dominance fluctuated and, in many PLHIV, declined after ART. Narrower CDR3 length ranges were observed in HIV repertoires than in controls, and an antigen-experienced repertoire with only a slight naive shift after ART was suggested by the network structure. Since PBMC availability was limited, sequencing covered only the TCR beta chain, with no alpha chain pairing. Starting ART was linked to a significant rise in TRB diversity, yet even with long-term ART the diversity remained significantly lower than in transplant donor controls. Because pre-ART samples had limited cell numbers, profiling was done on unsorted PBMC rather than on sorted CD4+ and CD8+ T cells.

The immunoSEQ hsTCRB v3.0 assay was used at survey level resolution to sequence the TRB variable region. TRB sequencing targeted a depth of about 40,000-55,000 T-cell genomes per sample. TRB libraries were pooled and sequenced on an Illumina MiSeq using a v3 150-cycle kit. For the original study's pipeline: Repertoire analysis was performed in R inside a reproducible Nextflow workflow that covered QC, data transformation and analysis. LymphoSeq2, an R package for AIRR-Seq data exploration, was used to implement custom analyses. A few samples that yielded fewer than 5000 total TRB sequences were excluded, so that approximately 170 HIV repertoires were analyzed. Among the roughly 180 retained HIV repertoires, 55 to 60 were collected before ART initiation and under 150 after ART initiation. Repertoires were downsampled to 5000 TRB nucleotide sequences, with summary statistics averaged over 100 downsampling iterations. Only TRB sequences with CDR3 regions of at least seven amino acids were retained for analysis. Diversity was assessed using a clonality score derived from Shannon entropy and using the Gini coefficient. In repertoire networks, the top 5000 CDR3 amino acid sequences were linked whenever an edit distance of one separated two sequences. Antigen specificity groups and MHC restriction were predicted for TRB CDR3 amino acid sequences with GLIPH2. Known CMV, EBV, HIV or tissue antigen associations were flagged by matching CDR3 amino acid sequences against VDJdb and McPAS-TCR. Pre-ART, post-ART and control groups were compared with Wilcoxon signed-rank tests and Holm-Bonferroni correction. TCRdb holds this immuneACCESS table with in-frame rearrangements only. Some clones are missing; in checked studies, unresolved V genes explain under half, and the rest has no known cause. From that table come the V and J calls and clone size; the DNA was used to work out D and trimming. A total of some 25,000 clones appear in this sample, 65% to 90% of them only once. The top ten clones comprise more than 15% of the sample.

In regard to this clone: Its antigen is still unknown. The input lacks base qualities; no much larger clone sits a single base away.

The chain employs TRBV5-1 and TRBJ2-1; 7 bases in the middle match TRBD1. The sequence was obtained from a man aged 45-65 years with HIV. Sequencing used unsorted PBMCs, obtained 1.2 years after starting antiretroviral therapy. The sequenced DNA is TGCGCCAGCAGCCCCTCGACAGGGTACAATGAGCAGTTCTTC. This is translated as CASSPSTGYNEQFF.